Below, 15 T cell receptor beta chains from the same sample are listed, as sequenced in a study of T cell responses to AZD1222 COVID-19 vaccine. Measured with immunoSEQ multiplex PCR; TCRdb has only the in-frame clones, and not every one. The sample yields roughly 40,000 clones, around 88% seen once. The sample was peripheral blood, taken 28 days after the second AZD1222 dose. These receptors were taken from an adult who received the AZD1222 COVID-19 vaccine.

V and J are TRBV6-5 and TRBJ1-6; the match to TRBD1 covers 8 bases. Germline CDR1 MNHEY, CDR2 SVGAGI. The CDR3 has 14 amino acids. The V and J ends lost 6 bases and 6 bases, in that order; junction bases with no gene match: 4. The chain's CDR3 is CASRTTGVNSPLHF. The DNA of the CDR3 is TGTGCCAGCAGGACGACAGGGGTTAATTCACCCCTCCACTTT.

The chain carries TRBV5-4 and TRBJ1-4; maybe TRBD1 (5 bases). V lost 0 bases, J lost 4 bases, and 10 bases lay in between. CDR1 is SGHNT, CDR2 YYREEE, per germline (reference sequence). The CDR3 totals 15 residues. The chain's CDR3 is CASSLDQGRNEKLFF. The CDR3 DNA follows: TGTGCCAGCAGCTTGGATCAGGGCCGTAATGAAAAACTGTTTTTT. The full variable domain, rest sourced from reference TRBV5-4 and TRBJ1-4, is ETGVTQSPTHLIKTRGQQVTLRCSSQSGHNTVSWYQQALGQGPQFIFQYYREEENGRGNFPPRFSGLQFPNYSSELNVNALELDDSALYLCASSLDQGRNEKLFFGSGTQLSVL.

Only one count was recorded for this clone. V gene TRBV7-9 combines with J gene TRBJ1-5; unclear D gene. This CDR3 contains 14 residues. CDR1 is SEHNR, CDR2 FQNEAQ, per germline (reference sequence). V was shortened by 1 base and J by 4 bases, with 8 bases between the two germline ends. CDR3 in DNA: TGTGCCAGCAGCTTAGAGAGCAGTAATCAGCCCCAGCATTTT. It codes for CASSLESSNQPQHF.

This chain uses TRBV13 with TRBJ2-2; no reliable D call. The CDR3 runs to 16 residues. Germline CDR1 PRHDT, CDR2 FYEKMQ (reference sequence). The V end lost 3 bases, the J end lost 0 bases, and 11 bases lay between the germline ends. CDR3 nucleotide sequence: TGTGCCAGCAGCTTTGGAGCATTGACGAACACCGGGGAGCTGTTTTTT. Amino acids: CASSFGALTNTGELFF.

The V and J genes are TRBV6-5 and TRBJ1-2; D is ambiguous. The CDR3 covers 15 residues. V lost 6 bases, J lost 1 base, and 15 bases lay in between. Per germline, CDR1 MNHEY and CDR2 SVGAGI. CDR3 bases: TGTGCCAGCAGCAACCCGGGCAGGAGTAACTATGGCTACACCTTC. Encoded protein: CASSNPGRSNYGYTF.

The genes are TRBV11-2 and TRBJ2-1, with 8 bases aligning to TRBD2. From germline, CDR1 is SGHAT and CDR2 FQNNGV. Losses at the gene ends were 0 bases for V and 16 bases for J; bases not matched to a gene: 8. CDR3 length: 13 residues. The CDR3 protein is CASSLESPAGEFF. CDR3 sequence (DNA): TGTGCCAGCAGCTTAGAGAGTCCAGCGGGGGAATTCTTC.

The J gene is TRBJ1-1, the V gene TRBV11-2, with D perhaps TRBD1 (5 bases). V was shortened by 5 bases and J by 1 base, with 14 bases between the two germline ends. The CDR3 consists of 15 residues. In germline, CDR1 is SGHAT, CDR2 FQNNGV. The CDR3 here is CASSPPGAWNTEAFF. The DNA of the CDR3 is TGTGCCAGCAGCCCACCCGGGGCCTGGAACACTGAAGCTTTCTTT.

The V gene is TRBV6-5, the J gene TRBJ2-7; TRBD1 aligns across 8 bases. The V segment lost 6 bases and the J segment 6 bases; nucleotides outside the gene matches: 7. Germline V gene data show CDR1 as MNHEY and CDR2 as SVGAGI. CDR3 length: 13 amino acids. CDR3 DNA: TGTGCCAGCAGCCGCGGACAGGGAGGCGAGCAGTACTTC. It specifies CASSRGQGGEQYF.

This clone was seen only once. This chain connects TRBV7-9 to TRBJ1-2, with a possible D match to TRBD1 (5 bases). The germline gives CDR1 SEHNR, CDR2 FQNEAQ (reference sequence). Trimming cost V 8 bases and J 8 bases, with 12 bases left between them. This CDR3 is 11 amino acids long. The CDR3 spells CASGGREGYTF. The CDR3 nucleotides read TGTGCCAGCGGAGGCAGGGAAGGCTACACCTTC. Complete variable domain (other parts from reference TRBV7-9 and TRBJ1-2): DTGVSQNPRHKITKRGQNVTFRCDPISEHNRLYWYRQTLGQGPEFLTYFQNEAQLEKSRLLSDRFSAERPKGSFSTLEIQRTEQGDSAMYLCASGGREGYTFGSGTRLTVV.

Turning to this clone: The same CDR3 can be traced to other DNA sequences in this sample. The chain carries TRBV2 and TRBJ2-7; D possibly matches TRBD1 or TRBD2 (5 bases each). This CDR3 has 15 residues. V was clipped by 5 bases and J by 0 bases, with 14 bases between them. From germline, CDR1 is SNHLY and CDR2 FYNNEI. The CDR3 DNA follows: TGTGCCAGCAGTTCGGGACGCCTCAGCTCCTACGAGCAGTACTTC. Protein product: CASSSGRLSSYEQYF.

The V call is TRBV27, the J call TRBJ1-5, with no clear D. The ends were cut back, 2 bases at V and 2 bases at J, with 10 bases in the middle. The CDR3 is 15 residues long. Germline CDR1 is MNHEY and CDR2 is SMNVEV (reference sequence). The CDR3 DNA follows: TGTGCCAGCAGTTTAGTGGGCACGGGCAATCAGCCCCAGCATTTT. This gives the protein CASSLVGTGNQPQHF.

The V and J genes are TRBV20-1 and TRBJ2-7, with no clear D. Germline CDR1 DFQATT, CDR2 SNEGSKA (reference sequence). The V gene lost 1 base and the J gene lost 6 bases, with 4 bases spanning the gap. This CDR3 region has 10 residues. CDR3 DNA sequence: TGCAGTGCTAGAGTTGGCGAGCAGTACTTC. This translates into CSARVGEQYF.

The chain employs TRBV3-1 (or the pseudogene TRBV3-2) and TRBJ1-5; D unclear. The CDR3 loop spans 14 amino acids. The germline gives CDR1 LGHDT, CDR2 YNNKEL (reference sequence). The germline V and J ends were trimmed by 0 bases and 3 bases, with 6 bases remaining between them. The CDR3 is CASSQDLANQPQHF. The CDR3 DNA follows: TGTGCCAGCAGCCAAGATCTGGCCAATCAGCCCCAGCATTTT.

The chain joins TRBV18 to TRBJ2-7; D unclear. Germline V gives CDR1 KGHSH, CDR2 LQKENI. V was cut by 1 base and J by 2 bases, with 12 bases left in between. This CDR3 spans 15 amino acids. The CDR3 region is CASSPLEVRPYEQYF. CDR3 bases: TGTGCCAGCTCACCACTTGAGGTGCGGCCCTACGAGCAGTACTTC.

The V gene is TRBV7-8, the J gene TRBJ2-2; TRBD1 agrees at 9 bases. The CDR3 contains 18 residues. Germline CDR1 and CDR2: SGHVS and FQNEAQ. Losses at the gene ends were 1 base for V and 0 bases for J; bases not matched to a gene: 6. This chain's CDR3 is CASSLVGDRDANTGELFF. CDR3 bases: TGTGCCAGCAGCTTAGTCGGGGACAGGGACGCGAACACCGGGGAGCTGTTTTTT.